This paragraph reports one TCR beta chain. This CDR3 has 13 residues. Germline V lookup: CDR1 MNHEY, CDR2 SVGEGT. V lost 7 bases to trimming and J lost 0 bases; unmatched junction nucleotides: 1. Each donor was administered nivolumab, ipilimumab, aspirin, low-dose cyclophosphamide and low-dose radiotherapy. This entry belongs to a study of low-dose radiotherapy and immunotherapy resistance in tumors. As for the study in general: On an every-two-weeks schedule, patients received intravenous nivolumab 240 mg, along with ipilimumab 1 mg/kg every six weeks.

Alpha and beta chains were covered, as first-strand cDNA relied on TRAV- and TRBV-specific primers. The authors amplified TCRs for about 18 PCR cycles with a constant-region primer and a V-primer adapter. TCRdb re-called the reads with MiXCR, one entry per CDR3 protein. The sample holds 12,000 to 15,000 distinct CDR3 sequences, about 70% seen once. V gene TRBV6-2 or TRBV6-3 combines with J gene TRBJ2-7; 9 positions agree with TRBD1. The clonotype comes from a human donor with advanced metastatic prostate, ovarian, gallbladder or colorectal cancer (not recorded which). This table probably holds off-target reads from a library built for another chain. The CDR3 here is CASTQGASYEQYF. The DNA of the CDR3 is TGTGCCAGCACACAGGGGGCCTCCTACGAGCAGTACTTC.